Presented here are 23 T cell receptor beta chains from one specimen sequenced in a study of cytomegalovirus exposure and HLA in healthy donors. PCR used 60 Vbeta primers and 13 Jbeta primers. Assay: immunoSEQ multiplex PCR; the TCRdb copy retains only in-frame clones and omits some. The sample carries about 140,000 clones, around two thirds recorded once. Specimen: PBMCs. The receptors stem from a young man in good health and CMV-seropositive.

The chain couples TRBV7-3 to TRBJ2-1; 8 bases fit TRBD2. Per germline, CDR1 SGHTA and CDR2 FQGTGA. The V segment lost 5 bases and the J segment 15 bases; nucleotides outside the gene matches: 21. The CDR3 has 16 residues. CDR3 sequence (DNA): TGTGCCAGCAGCCTCAGCCCCCCGGAGCGGGAGAGGAATCTGTTCTTC. Residues: CASSLSPPERERNLFF.

V and J are TRBV7-9 and TRBJ2-1; TRBD1 might be the D (6 bases). The CDR3 contains 15 residues. Germline values: CDR1 SEHNR, CDR2 FQNEAQ (reference sequence). With 2 bases removed from V and 5 bases from J, the gap between germline ends came to 13 bases. The CDR3 spells CASSLYASGDNEQFF. The CDR3 DNA sequence: TGTGCCAGCAGCTTATATGCGTCAGGGGACAATGAGCAGTTCTTC.

The rearrangement joins TRBV5-1 to TRBJ1-1, with D hard to call. Trimming took 1 base from V and 6 from J, leaving 13 bases between them. CDR1 is SGHRS and CDR2 is YFSETQ in the germline V gene. The CDR3 consists of 14 residues. Here the CDR3 reads CASSLSGVEPEAFF. In DNA form, the CDR3 reads TGCGCCAGCAGCTTGTCGGGTGTCGAGCCTGAAGCTTTCTTT.

The rearrangement joins TRBV7-3 to TRBJ2-1; 7 bases align to TRBD2. Per the germline V gene, CDR1 is SGHTA and CDR2 is FQGTGA. V lost 5 bases, J lost 10 bases, and 17 bases stayed unmatched. This CDR3 is 16 amino acids long. The CDR3 DNA sequence: TGTGCCAGCAGCGCCTGGGGAAGCGGGAAGGAAGAAGAGCAGTTCTTC. This codes for CASSAWGSGKEEEQFF.

The V call is TRBV11-3, the J call TRBJ2-1, with 8 bases fitting TRBD2. CDR3 size: 13 residues. The V gene end was trimmed by 9 bases and the J gene end by 3 bases; junction bases not matched to a gene: 4. CDR1 is SGHNT and CDR2 is YENEEA in the germline V gene. CDR3 region: CASGLADYNEQFF. The CDR3 nucleotides read TGTGCCAGTGGACTAGCCGACTACAATGAGCAGTTCTTC.

The V gene is TRBV27, the J gene TRBJ2-5; 13 bases are a match to TRBD2. CDR1 is MNHEY, CDR2 SMNVEV, per germline (reference sequence). The CDR3 totals 17 residues. Trimming removed 0 bases from V and 3 bases from J; junction bases left unmatched: 4. The CDR3 reads CASSLSLTSGREETQYF. The CDR3 DNA sequence: TGTGCCAGCAGTTTATCCCTAACTAGCGGGAGGGAAGAGACCCAGTACTTC.

The CDR3 is CASSPDRGSHQPQHF. The CDR3 bases are TGTGCCAGCTCACCCGACAGGGGATCCCATCAGCCCCAGCATTTT. J is TRBJ1-5 and V is TRBV18; TRBD1 aligns across 8 bases. CDR3 length: 15 amino acids. CDR1 is KGHSH and CDR2 is LQKENI in the germline V gene. V lost 3 bases to trimming and J lost 5 bases; unmatched junction nucleotides: 6.

The rearrangement links TRBV10-3 to TRBJ1-2, with 7 bases that match TRBD1. Germline CDR1 ENHRY, CDR2 SYGVKD. With 11 bases clipped from V and 4 bases from J, the junction kept 13 bases outside the gene matches. This CDR3 contains 14 residues. The chain's CDR3 is CASRGTEALYGYTF. The CDR3 nucleotides are TGTGCCTCGCGCGGGACAGAAGCTCTCTATGGCTACACCTTC.

The V and J genes are TRBV11-3 and TRBJ2-3; 9 positions agree with TRBD2. Germline CDR1 SGHNT, CDR2 YENEEA. The length of the CDR3 is 17 residues. With 2 bases clipped from V and 5 bases from J, the junction kept 11 bases outside the gene matches. The CDR3 sequence is CASSLTVGAGGRDTQYF. CDR3 DNA: TGTGCCAGCAGCTTAACAGTTGGAGCGGGAGGTCGAGATACGCAGTATTTT.

The rearrangement links TRBV2 to TRBJ2-5, with D maybe TRBD2 (6 bases). The J call is uncertain, as TRBJ2-7 better fits the DNA end. The CDR3 consists of 15 residues. The V gene's germline CDR1 is SNHLY and CDR2 FYNNEI. The CDR3 spells CARRGRGAGPYEQYF. CDR3 in DNA: TGTGCCAGGCGGGGAAGGGGCGCGGGTCCCTACGAGCAGTACTTC.

This clone was recorded a few times. This sequence joins TRBV19 and TRBJ2-5; possibly TRBD2 for D (6 bases). V was shortened by 5 bases and J by 5 bases, with 15 bases between the two germline ends. The CDR3 covers 14 residues. Germline CDR1 is LNHDA and CDR2 is SQIVND (reference sequence). CDR3 amino acids: CASSPMTSQETQYF. The CDR3, as DNA: TGTGCCAGTAGTCCAATGACTAGTCAGGAGACCCAGTACTTC.

This chain links TRBV30 with TRBJ1-2, with no clear D. Germline CDR1 is GTSNPN and CDR2 is SVGIG (reference sequence). V lost 6 bases to trimming and J lost 8 bases, with 13 bases between them. The CDR3 consists of 11 residues. The CDR3 loop is CACAASEGYTF. The CDR3 DNA reads as TGTGCCTGTGCAGCCTCGGAGGGCTACACCTTC.

The chain recombines TRBV6-1 with TRBJ2-5; possible D gene TRBD2, 7 bases. CDR3 length: 13 residues. V was clipped by 8 bases and J by 5 bases, with 15 bases between them. Looked up from germline, CDR1 is MNHNS and CDR2 is SASEGT. The DNA for the CDR3 is TGTGCCAGCGGCTGGGGGGGCACGGAGACCCAGTACTTC. It is translated as CASGWGGTETQYF.

The chain recombines TRBV6-1 with TRBJ2-7; a possible D gene is TRBD1 (6 bases). This CDR3 spans 12 amino acids. Germline V lookup: CDR1 MNHNS, CDR2 SASEGT. V was pared by 6 bases and J by 1 base, with 7 bases between. CDR3 nucleotides: TGTGCCAGCAGGGACAGTTCCTACGAGCAGTACTTC. As protein: CASRDSSYEQYF.

The chain uses TRBV30 and TRBJ1-1; TRBD1 might be the D (5 bases). Germline assignment: CDR1 GTSNPN and CDR2 SVGIG (reference sequence). The CDR3 totals 14 residues. The germline V and J ends were trimmed by 6 bases and 0 bases, with 14 bases remaining between them. Here the CDR3 reads CACPGEGMNTEAFF. The CDR3 bases are TGTGCCTGTCCCGGGGAGGGGATGAACACTGAAGCTTTCTTT.

The V gene is TRBV7-3, the J gene TRBJ1-2; possibly TRBD1 for D (5 bases). The V gene's germline CDR1 is SGHTA and CDR2 FQGTGA. Deletions cut 11 bases from V and 2 bases from J, with 12 bases between. The CDR3 extends over 12 amino acids. CDR3 DNA: TGTGCCCGCGGGGGGATGAACTATGGCTACACCTTC. Its protein product is CARGGMNYGYTF. Combining the CDR3 with reference TRBV7-3 and TRBJ1-2 gives the whole variable domain GAGVSQTPSNKVTEKGKYVELRCDPISGHTALYWYRQSLGQGPEFLIYFQGTGAADDSGLPNDRFFAVRPEGSVSTLKIQRTERGDSAVYLCARGGMNYGYTFGSGTRLTVV.

This rearrangement joins TRBV29-1 to TRBJ2-7; 10 nucleotides line up with TRBD2. V shed 4 bases and J 4 bases; nucleotides not matched to a gene: 4. The germline V gene encodes CDR1 SQVTM and CDR2 ANQGSEA. The CDR3 is made up of 13 amino acids. This CDR3 reads CSVAASGGYEQYF. The CDR3 bases are TGCAGCGTTGCGGCTAGCGGGGGTTACGAGCAGTACTTC.

The chain recombines TRBV7-9 with TRBJ2-7, with TRBD1 identical over 9 bases. J was trimmed by 4 bases and V by 5 bases; bases with no gene match: 18. The CDR3 runs 18 residues. Germline CDR1 reads SEHNR; CDR2 reads FQNEAQ (reference sequence). The CDR3 sequence is CASSVSPGQGRVWYEQYF. For the CDR3, the DNA is TGTGCCAGCAGCGTAAGTCCAGGACAGGGGCGAGTGTGGTACGAGCAGTACTTC.

J is TRBJ2-1 and V is TRBV28; possible D gene TRBD2, 5 bases. The CDR3 is 16 residues long. From germline, CDR1 is MDHEN and CDR2 SYDVKM. The germline V and J ends were trimmed by 8 bases and 0 bases, with 17 bases remaining between them. CDR3 residues: CASSGELAGSYNEQFF. CDR3 sequence (DNA): TGTGCCAGCTCGGGTGAGTTGGCGGGCTCCTACAATGAGCAGTTCTTC. Drawing the rest from reference TRBV28 and TRBJ2-1, the complete variable domain is DVKVTQSSRYLVKRTGEKVFLECVQDMDHENMFWYRQDPGLGLRLIYFSYDVKMKEKGDIPEGYSVSREKKERFSLILESASTNQTSMYLCASSGELAGSYNEQFFGPGTRLTVL.

Turning to this clone: This CDR3 is also generated by other DNA sequences in the sample. The rearrangement joins TRBV5-1 to TRBJ2-7, with 11 bases fitting TRBD2. Germline loops: CDR1 SGHRS, CDR2 YFSETQ. The CDR3 extends over 14 amino acids. With 0 bases clipped from V and 6 bases from J, the junction kept 2 bases outside the gene matches. CDR3 DNA: TGCGCCAGCAGCTTGGATCTAGCGGGAGGCGAGCAGTACTTC. It codes for CASSLDLAGGEQYF.

V and J are TRBV4-1 and TRBJ2-2, with D perhaps matching TRBD2 (5 bases). Germline CDR1 reads MGHRA; CDR2 reads YSYEKL. V lost 6 bases and J lost 6, with 8 bases in between. This CDR3 is 12 amino acids long. The CDR3 sequence: CASSPGSGELFF. DNA for the CDR3: TGCGCCAGCAGTCCGGGATCCGGGGAGCTGTTTTTT.

The J gene is TRBJ2-7, the V gene TRBV9, with 9 bases lining up with TRBD2. This CDR3 region has 16 residues. Germline CDR1 reads SGDLS; CDR2 reads YYNGEE. V lost 5 bases and J lost 2; bases outside the gene matches: 11. The CDR3 DNA reads as TGTGCCAGCAGTGCTACCACTAGCGGGTTACCCTACGAGCAGTACTTC. It codes for CASSATTSGLPYEQYF.

The V gene is TRBV30, the J gene TRBJ1-3, with unresolved D. The CDR3 has 12 residues. Germline V gives CDR1 GTSNPN, CDR2 SVGIG (reference sequence). V was trimmed by 2 bases and J by 2 bases, leaving 4 bases between them. CDR3 sequence reads: CAWSSTGNTIYF. CDR3 coding DNA: TGTGCCTGGAGTAGCACTGGAAACACCATATATTTT. The full variable domain, its missing parts supplied by reference TRBV30 and TRBJ1-3, is SQTIHQWPATLVQPVGSPLSLECTVEGTSNPNLYWYRQAAGRGLQLLFYSVGIGQISSEVPQNLSASRPQDRQFILSSKKLLLSDSGFYLCAWSSTGNTIYFGEGSWLTVV.